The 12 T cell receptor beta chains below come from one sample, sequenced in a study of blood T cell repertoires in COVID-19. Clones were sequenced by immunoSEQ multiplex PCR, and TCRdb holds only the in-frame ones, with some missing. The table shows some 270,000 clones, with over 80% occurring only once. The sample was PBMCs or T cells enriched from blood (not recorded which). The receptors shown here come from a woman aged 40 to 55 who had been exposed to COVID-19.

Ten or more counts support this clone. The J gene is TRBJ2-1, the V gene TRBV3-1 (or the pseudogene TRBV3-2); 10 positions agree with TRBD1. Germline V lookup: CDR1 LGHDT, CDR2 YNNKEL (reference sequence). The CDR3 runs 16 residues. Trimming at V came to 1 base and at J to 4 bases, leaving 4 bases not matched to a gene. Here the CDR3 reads CASSQGWDRGYNEQFF. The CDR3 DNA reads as TGTGCCAGCAGCCAAGGATGGGACAGGGGATACAATGAGCAGTTCTTC.

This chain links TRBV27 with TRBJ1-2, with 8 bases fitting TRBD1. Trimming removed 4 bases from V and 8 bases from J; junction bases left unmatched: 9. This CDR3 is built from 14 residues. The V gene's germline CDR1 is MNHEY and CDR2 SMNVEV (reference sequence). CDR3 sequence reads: CASSSGQGAGGYTF. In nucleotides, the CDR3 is TGTGCCAGCAGTTCCGGCCAGGGGGCGGGGGGCTACACCTTC.

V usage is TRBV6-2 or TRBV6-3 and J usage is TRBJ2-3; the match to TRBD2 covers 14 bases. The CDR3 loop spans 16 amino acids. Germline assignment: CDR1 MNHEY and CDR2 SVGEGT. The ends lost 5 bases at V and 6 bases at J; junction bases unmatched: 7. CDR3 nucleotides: TGTGCCAGCAGTGGGGGACTAGCGGGAGAGGCCGATACGCAGTATTTT. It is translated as CASSGGLAGEADTQYF.

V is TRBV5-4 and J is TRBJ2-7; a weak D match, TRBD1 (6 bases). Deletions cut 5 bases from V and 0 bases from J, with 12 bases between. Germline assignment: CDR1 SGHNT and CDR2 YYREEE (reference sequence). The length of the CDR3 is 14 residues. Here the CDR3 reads CASREQGSSYEQYF. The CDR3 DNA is TGTGCCAGCAGAGAACAGGGTAGCTCCTACGAGCAGTACTTC.

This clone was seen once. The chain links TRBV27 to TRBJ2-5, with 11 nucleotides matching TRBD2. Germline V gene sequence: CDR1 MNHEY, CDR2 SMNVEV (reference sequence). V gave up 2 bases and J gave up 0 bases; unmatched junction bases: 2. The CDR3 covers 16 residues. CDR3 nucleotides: TGTGCCAGCAGTTTAGGGACTAGCGGTCACCAAGAGACCCAGTACTTC. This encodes CASSLGTSGHQETQYF.

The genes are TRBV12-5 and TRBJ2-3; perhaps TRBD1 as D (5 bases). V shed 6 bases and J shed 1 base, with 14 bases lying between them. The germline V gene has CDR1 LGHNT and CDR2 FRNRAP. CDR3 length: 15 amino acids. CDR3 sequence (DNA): TGTGCTAGTGGACCAGGGTTACTCGGCACAGATACGCAGTATTTT. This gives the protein CASGPGLLGTDTQYF.

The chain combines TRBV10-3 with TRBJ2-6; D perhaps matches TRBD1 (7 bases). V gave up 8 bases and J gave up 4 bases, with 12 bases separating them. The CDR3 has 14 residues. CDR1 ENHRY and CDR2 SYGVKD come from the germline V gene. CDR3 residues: CAIPGGYGANVLTF. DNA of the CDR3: TGTGCCATCCCAGGGGGGTACGGGGCCAACGTCCTGACTTTC.

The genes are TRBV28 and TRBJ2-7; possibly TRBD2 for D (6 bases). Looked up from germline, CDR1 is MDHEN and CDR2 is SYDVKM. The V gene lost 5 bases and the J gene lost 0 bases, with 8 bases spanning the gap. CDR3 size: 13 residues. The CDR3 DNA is TGTGCCAGCAGTGTGCGGGGCTCCTACGAGCAGTACGTC. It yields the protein CASSVRGSYEQYV.

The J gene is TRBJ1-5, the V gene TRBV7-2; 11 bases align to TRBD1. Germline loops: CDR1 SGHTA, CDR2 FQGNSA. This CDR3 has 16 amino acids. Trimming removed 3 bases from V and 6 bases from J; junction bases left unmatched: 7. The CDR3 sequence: CASSLNRGQGGQPQHF. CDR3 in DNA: TGTGCCAGCAGCTTGAACCGGGGACAGGGGGGTCAGCCCCAGCATTTT.

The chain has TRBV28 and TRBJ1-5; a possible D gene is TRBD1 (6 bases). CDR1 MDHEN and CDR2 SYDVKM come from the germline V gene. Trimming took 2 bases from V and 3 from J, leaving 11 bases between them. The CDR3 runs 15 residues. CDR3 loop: CASSLTGRLNQPQHF. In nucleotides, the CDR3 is TGTGCCAGCAGTTTAACAGGGCGACTCAATCAGCCCCAGCATTTT.

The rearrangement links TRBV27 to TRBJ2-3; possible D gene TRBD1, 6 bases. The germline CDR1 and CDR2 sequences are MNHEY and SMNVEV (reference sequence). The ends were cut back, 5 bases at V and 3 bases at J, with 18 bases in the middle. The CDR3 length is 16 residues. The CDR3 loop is CASSARTVILTDTQYF. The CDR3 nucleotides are TGTGCCAGCAGTGCCCGGACAGTAATCTTGACAGATACGCAGTATTTT.

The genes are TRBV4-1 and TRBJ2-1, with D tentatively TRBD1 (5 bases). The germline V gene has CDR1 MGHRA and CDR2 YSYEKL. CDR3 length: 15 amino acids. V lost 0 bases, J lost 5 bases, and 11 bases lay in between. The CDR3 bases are TGCGCCAGCAGCCAAGAGACAGCAGATAACAATGAGCAGTTCTTC. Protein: CASSQETADNNEQFF.